Given below is one TCR beta chain in context. The CDR3 runs to 15 residues. Germline assignment: CDR1 KGHDR and CDR2 SFDVKD. After removal of 4 bases from V and 7 bases from J, the junction contained 8 bases not matched to a gene. In the original analysis: Amplified reference gene primers provided the basis for estimating nucleated cell counts. Clones were read by immunoSEQ multiplex PCR, and TCRdb kept only the in-frame ones, dropping some. The V and J calls and clone size come from that table; D and trimming were worked out from the DNA. The profile shows about 97,000 clones, 90% of them singletons. The data derive from a study of blood T cell repertoires in COVID-19. Background on the study: Spain, Italy and the United States supplied samples that represented acute and convalescent COVID-19. From T cells, B-cell-depleted T cells, or PBMCs came the material, which was cDNA or gDNA.

The V gene is TRBV24-1, the J gene TRBJ2-2; 7 bases are a match to TRBD2. This clonotype originated in a man between 60 and 70 years old with acute or convalescent COVID-19. The source material was peripheral blood. Here the CDR3 DNA reads TGTGCCACCAGTGAAGGCCGCCGGGAGGTCGGGGAGCTGTTTTTT. It specifies CATSEGRREVGELFF.